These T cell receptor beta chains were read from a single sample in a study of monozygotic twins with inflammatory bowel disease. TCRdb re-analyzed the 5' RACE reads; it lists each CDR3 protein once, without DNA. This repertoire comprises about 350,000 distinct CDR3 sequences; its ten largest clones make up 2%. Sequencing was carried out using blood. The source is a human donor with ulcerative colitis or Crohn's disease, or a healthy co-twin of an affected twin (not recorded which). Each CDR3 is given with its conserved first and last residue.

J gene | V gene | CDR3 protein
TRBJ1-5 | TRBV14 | CASSQDPGCNQPQHF
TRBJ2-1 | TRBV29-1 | CSVGMVAGTRSSEQFF
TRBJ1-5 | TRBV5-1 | CASSLLGVGNQPQHF
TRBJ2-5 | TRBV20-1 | CSADPQGQETQYF
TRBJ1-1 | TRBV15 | CAVNRRDLTEAFF
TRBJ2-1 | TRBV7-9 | CASSLAGPFHYNEQFF
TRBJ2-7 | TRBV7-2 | CASSPRHESYEQYF
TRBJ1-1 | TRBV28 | CASSLPQGWTEAFF
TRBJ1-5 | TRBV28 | CASSLWGPGGNQPQHF
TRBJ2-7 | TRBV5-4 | CASSSPGEYEQYF
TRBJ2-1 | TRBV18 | CASSPQGTYNEQFF
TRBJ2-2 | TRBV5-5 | CASSRQGRLDTGELFF
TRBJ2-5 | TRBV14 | CASSQDLSEYQETQYF
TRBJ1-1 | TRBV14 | CASSPRPQGALRTFEAFF
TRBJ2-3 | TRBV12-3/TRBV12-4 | CASSFPGTDTQYF
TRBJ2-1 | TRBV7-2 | CASSLQGFIGNEQFF
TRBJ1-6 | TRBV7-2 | CASSSGGPYNSPLHF
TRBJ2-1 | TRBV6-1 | CASSPQVGEGRHEQFF
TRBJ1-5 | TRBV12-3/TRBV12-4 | CASSSDNNQPRHF
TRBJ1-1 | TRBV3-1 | CASSSRTGWTEAFF
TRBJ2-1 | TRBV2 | CASRPPVGLADNNEQFF
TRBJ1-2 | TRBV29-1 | CSVVAGENYGYTF
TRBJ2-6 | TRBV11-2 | CASSLDGWSGTGANVLTF
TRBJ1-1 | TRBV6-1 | CASIGRVMMGTEAFF
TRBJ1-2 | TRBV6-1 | CASSVREESGYTF
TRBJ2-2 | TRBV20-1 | CSARVPVANTGELFF
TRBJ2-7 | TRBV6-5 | CASSYRGRGRYEQYF
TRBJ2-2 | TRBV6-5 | CASRLTAGSTGELFF
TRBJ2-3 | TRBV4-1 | CASSQDATGADTQYF
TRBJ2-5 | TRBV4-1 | CASSHGLTGKPETQYF
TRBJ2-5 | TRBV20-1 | CSARWREKYQYF
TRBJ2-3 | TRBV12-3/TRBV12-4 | CASRYTDTQYF
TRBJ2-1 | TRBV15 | CATSREGNEQFF
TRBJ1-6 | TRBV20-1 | CSARPRQGSYNSPLHF
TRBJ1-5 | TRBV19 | CASSIAGSQPQHF
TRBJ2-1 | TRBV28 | CASSSNQGVYNEQFF
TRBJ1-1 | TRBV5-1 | CASRVTGLLNTEAFF
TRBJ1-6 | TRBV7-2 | CASSPAGQYYNSPLHF
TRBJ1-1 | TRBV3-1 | CARETGGGVNTEAFF
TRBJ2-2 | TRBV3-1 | CASSHHPPKDDTGELFF